Listed below are T cell receptor beta chains from one sample, sequenced in a study of cytomegalovirus exposure and HLA in healthy donors. Clones were read by immunoSEQ multiplex PCR, and TCRdb kept only the in-frame ones, dropping some. The table records about 200,000 clones, approximately 70% of them present only once. Sequenced material: PBMCs. These receptors all stem from a man between 35 and 55 years old in good health and CMV-seropositive. The CDR3 runs from the conserved cysteine through the conserved F or W. D genes are given only for firm matches. Part of the rows lack a size; the others show once, few, many or a class for expanded clones.

d_call	j_call	v_call	clone_size	cdr3_aa	cdr3_nt
TRBD1	TRBJ1-4	TRBV5-6	-	CASSYRDRVGKLFF	TGTGCCAGCAGCTACCGGGACAGGGTCGGAAAACTGTTTTTT
-	TRBJ1-2	TRBV2	once	CASSLVAGRGIYGYTF	TGTGCCAGCTCCCTCGTTGCAGGGAGGGGGATTTATGGCTACACCTTC
-	TRBJ1-5	TRBV7-2	few	CASSLYRGTTQPQHF	TGTGCCAGCAGCTTATACCGCGGGACTACTCAGCCCCAGCATTTT
TRBD2	TRBJ2-1	TRBV11-2	-	CASSLVTSGGLGLYNEQFF	TGTGCCAGCAGCTTAGTTACTAGCGGGGGGCTAGGTCTCTACAATGAGCAGTTCTTC
-	TRBJ2-1	TRBV9	-	CASSGDGGYNEQFF	TGTGCCAGCAGCGGTGACGGGGGTTACAATGAGCAGTTCTTC
-	TRBJ2-7	TRBV6-5	-	CASSPRGALYEQYF	TGTGCCAGCAGTCCCCGAGGCGCGTTATACGAGCAGTACTTC
-	TRBJ1-5	TRBV5-6	once	CASSHRDGGPQHF	TGTGCCAGCAGTCACAGGGACGGCGGGCCCCAGCATTTT
-	TRBJ2-7	TRBV5-8	once	CASSLRESGIYEQYF	TGTGCCAGCAGCTTGAGAGAATCAGGGATCTACGAGCAGTACTTC
TRBD2	TRBJ2-2	TRBV7-9	-	CASRSGLAGNTGELFF	TGTGCCAGCAGATCGGGACTAGCGGGGAACACCGGGGAGCTGTTTTTT
TRBD2	TRBJ2-5	TRBV5-4	-	CASSKGGWQETQYF	TGTGCCAGCAGTAAGGGAGGGTGGCAAGAGACCCAGTACTTC
TRBD1	TRBJ1-1	TRBV4-2	-	CASSPRQGQKDTEAFF	TGTGCCAGCAGCCCTCGACAGGGGCAAAAGGACACTGAAGCTTTCTTT
TRBD1	TRBJ1-3	TRBV19	-	CASSSWRDSSGNTIYF	TGTGCCAGTAGCTCGTGGAGGGACAGCTCTGGAAACACCATATATTTT
-	TRBJ2-5	TRBV7-9	-	CASSSGTFGQETQYF	TGTGCCAGCAGCTCCGGGACTTTTGGACAAGAGACCCAGTACTTC
TRBD1	TRBJ2-7	TRBV7-6	few	CASSRDRDSYEQYF	TGTGCCAGCAGCCGGGACAGGGACTCCTACGAGCAGTACTTC
TRBD2	TRBJ2-1	TRBV6-1	-	CASKEAGGYNEQFF	TGTGCCAGCAAGGAAGCGGGGGGGTACAATGAGCAGTTCTTC
TRBD2	TRBJ2-7	TRBV4-1	-	CASSQVRGGHYEQYF	TGCGCCAGCAGCCAAGTCCGCGGGGGGCACTACGAGCAGTACTTC
-	TRBJ1-2	TRBV5-3	-	CARSGSRGFRSVADGYTF	TGTGCCAGAAGCGGGAGCAGGGGTTTCCGATCGGTTGCGGATGGCTACACCTTC
-	TRBJ2-1	TRBV5-6	-	CASSRQGAKEQFF	TGTGCCAGCAGCCGACAAGGGGCTAAAGAGCAGTTCTTC
TRBD1	TRBJ2-3	TRBV10-3	few	CAIKRTGAGDTQYF	TGTGCCATCAAAAGGACAGGGGCTGGAGATACGCAGTATTTT
TRBD2	TRBJ2-2	TRBV2	-	CASSQLAGGFLGELFF	TGTGCCAGCAGTCAATTAGCGGGGGGCTTTCTCGGGGAGCTGTTTTTT
-	TRBJ1-6	TRBV6-1	few	CASSVERLGSPLHF	TGTGCCAGCAGTGTGGAACGACTGGGTTCACCCCTCCACTTT
-	TRBJ1-2	TRBV7-2	-	CASSLQQANYGYTF	TGTGCCAGCAGCTTACAACAGGCGAACTATGGCTACACCTTC
-	TRBJ2-3	TRBV15	-	CATSRDIRTYGDTQYF	TGTGCCACCAGCAGAGATATTAGGACTTACGGGGATACGCAGTATTTT
TRBD1	TRBJ2-7	TRBV5-1	once	CASSGDRRTYEQYF	TGCGCCAGCAGCGGGGACAGGCGGACCTACGAGCAGTACTTC
TRBD1	TRBJ1-1	TRBV18	few	CASSPLGQGVNTEAFF	TGTGCCAGCTCACCATTGGGACAGGGAGTGAACACTGAAGCTTTCTTT
TRBD1	TRBJ1-5	TRBV5-8	-	CASSRGQGFGSNQPQHF	TGTGCCAGCAGCCGAGGACAGGGGTTTGGTAGCAATCAGCCCCAGCATTTT
-	TRBJ1-1	TRBV11-2	-	CASSLAGQSNTEAFF	TGTGCCAGCAGCTTAGCCGGACAATCGAACACTGAAGCTTTCTTT
TRBD1	TRBJ2-7	TRBV2	-	CASRAGTGRSEQYF	TGTGCCAGCAGGGCCGGGACAGGACGGTCCGAGCAGTACTTC
TRBD1	TRBJ2-5	TRBV6-1	few	CASSVFPTGGETQYF	TGTGCCAGCAGTGTTTTTCCGACAGGGGGAGAGACCCAGTACTTC
-	TRBJ2-1	TRBV9	-	CASSVAGRVNEQFF	TGTGCCAGCAGCGTAGCCGGCAGGGTCAATGAGCAGTTCTTC
-	TRBJ1-2	TRBV5-1	-	CASSFSGHGYTF	TGCGCCAGCAGCTTCTCTGGCCATGGCTACACCTTC
TRBD2	TRBJ2-3	TRBV7-9	-	CASSLAGSGRSTDTQYF	TGTGCCAGCAGCTTAGCCGGTAGCGGGCGAAGCACAGATACGCAGTATTTT
-	TRBJ1-1	TRBV9	-	CASSAGELSTEAFF	TGTGCCAGCAGCGCAGGGGAACTGAGCACTGAAGCTTTCTTT
-	TRBJ1-2	TRBV5-1	-	CASSPAQGGETF	TGCGCCAGCAGCCCCGCGCAGGGAGGAGAAACCTTC
-	TRBJ1-1	TRBV28	-	CASSPPENTEAFF	TGTGCCAGCAGCCCTCCAGAGAACACTGAAGCTTTCTTT
TRBD1	TRBJ1-3	TRBV4-3	few	CASSDDRAGNTIYF	TGCGCCAGCAGCGATGACAGGGCTGGAAACACCATATATTTT
TRBD2	TRBJ2-1	TRBV7-2	-	CASSLDTGGYNEQFF	TGTGCCAGCAGCTTAGATACGGGGGGGTACAATGAGCAGTTCTTC
-	TRBJ2-1	TRBV5-1	-	CASSLRTGQSSYNEQFF	TGCGCCAGCAGCTTGCGTACAGGCCAAAGCTCCTACAATGAGCAGTTCTTC
-	TRBJ1-4	TRBV19	-	CASRGGAVNEKLFF	TGTGCCAGTAGGGGGGGAGCAGTTAATGAAAAACTGTTTTTT
-	TRBJ1-2	TRBV18	-	CASSPPSRPGGYTF	TGTGCCAGCTCACCACCTTCCCGGCCGGGTGGCTACACCTTC
-	TRBJ1-4	TRBV7-9	-	CASSSGRGADEKLFF	TGTGCCAGCAGCTCCGGGAGGGGGGCTGATGAAAAACTGTTTTTT
-	TRBJ1-2	TRBV6-5	few	CASSLSGDGYTF	TGTGCCAGCAGTTTGTCAGGGGATGGCTACACCTTC
TRBD1	TRBJ2-1	TRBV6-5	once	CAIRGQAEGVEFF	TGTGCCATCCGGGGACAGGCAGAAGGGGTTGAGTTCTTC
TRBD1	TRBJ1-2	TRBV19	few	CASSHRGNNYGYTF	TGTGCCAGTAGTCACAGGGGGAATAACTATGGCTACACCTTC
TRBD2	TRBJ2-5	TRBV5-4	-	CASSQELRGVRETQYF	TGTGCCAGCAGCCAAGAATTGCGGGGGGTAAGAGAGACCCAGTACTTC
-	TRBJ1-2	TRBV6-5	-	CATLNGEDLGGYTF	TGTGCCACGCTCAATGGGGAGGACCTTGGAGGCTACACCTTC
TRBD1	TRBJ2-3	TRBV19	-	CASRSQGDGPDTQYF	TGTGCCAGTAGGAGTCAGGGGGACGGTCCAGATACGCAGTATTTT